These 31 T cell receptor beta chains were sequenced from one sample in a study of cytomegalovirus exposure and HLA in healthy donors. The study ran its PCR with 60 Vbeta and 13 Jbeta primers. Profiled with immunoSEQ multiplex PCR; TCRdb holds only in-frame clones, not every one. The sample contains about 160,000 clones, 86% of which appear only once. The sample was PBMCs. The source of these receptors is a woman aged 18-29 years in good health and CMV-seronegative.

This CDR3 is CSVAGGIYNEQFF. The DNA for the CDR3 is TGCAGCGTTGCAGGGGGGATCTACAATGAGCAGTTCTTC. The chain combines TRBV29-1 with TRBJ2-1; D perhaps matches TRBD1 (7 bases). The CDR3 covers 13 residues. Trimming shortened V by 4 bases and J by 3 bases, and 10 bases separated the two germline ends. The germline V gene encodes CDR1 SQVTM and CDR2 ANQGSEA.

The rearrangement joins TRBV2 to TRBJ1-2; D call uncertain. Germline CDR1 and CDR2: SNHLY and FYNNEI. Trimming pared 2 bases from V and 8 bases from J, leaving 15 bases between. The CDR3 loop spans 14 amino acids. CDR3 residues: CASSELQLSGGYTF. Here the CDR3 DNA reads TGTGCCAGCAGTGAATTGCAGTTATCGGGAGGCTACACCTTC.

The gene calls are TRBV7-6 and TRBJ1-1; D gene ambiguous. In germline, CDR1 is SGHVS, CDR2 FNYEAQ. The length of the CDR3 is 19 residues. Trimming stripped 1 base from V and 2 bases from J, with 23 bases between. Here the CDR3 DNA reads TGTGCCAGCAGCTTAGTCGGGTCCTGGCTCGATGAGATTAACACTGAAGCTTTCTTT. Its protein product is CASSLVGSWLDEINTEAFF. Filled out from reference TRBV7-6 and TRBJ1-1, the complete variable domain reads GAGVSQSPRYKVTKRGQDVALRCDPISGHVSLYWYRQALGQGPEFLTYFNYEAQQDKSGLPNDRFSAERPEGSISTLTIQRTEQRDSAMYRCASSLVGSWLDEINTEAFFGQGTRLTVV.

In its sample, this clone was seen once. The chain carries TRBV10-3 and TRBJ2-7; tentative D call: TRBD1 (5 bases). The V end was cut by 3 bases, the J end by 4 bases, with 19 bases between. The CDR3 is made up of 16 amino acids. Germline V lookup: CDR1 ENHRY, CDR2 SYGVKD. The CDR3 sequence: CAISDMTSPRGYEQYF. The CDR3, as DNA: TGTGCCATCAGTGACATGACATCTCCTAGGGGTTACGAGCAGTACTTC.

This chain links TRBV7-6 with TRBJ1-6; no reliable D call. Germline CDR1 is SGHVS and CDR2 is FNYEAQ. Trimming took 1 base from V and 9 from J, leaving 4 bases between them. The CDR3 length is 12 residues. In DNA, the CDR3 is TGTGCCAGCAGCTTAGATAGTTCACCCCTCCACTTT. Encoded protein: CASSLDSSPLHF.

The chain employs TRBV9 and TRBJ2-2; TRBD2 might be the D (6 bases). V was pared by 2 bases and J by 6 bases, with 11 bases between. The CDR3 sequence is 14 residues long. Germline V gene lookup returns CDR1 SGDLS and CDR2 YYNGEE. The chain's CDR3 is CASSVRGSAGELFF. CDR3 DNA sequence: TGTGCCAGCAGCGTCCGGGGGTCGGCCGGGGAGCTGTTTTTT.

The genes are TRBV4-2 and TRBJ2-3; tentatively, D is TRBD2 (5 bases). There are 14 residues in the CDR3. With 5 bases removed from V and 3 bases from J, the gap between germline ends came to 12 bases. Germline V gene data show CDR1 as LGHNA and CDR2 as YNFKEQ. This chain's CDR3 is CASSTWGETDTQYF. The CDR3 DNA reads as TGTGCCAGCAGCACGTGGGGAGAGACAGATACGCAGTATTTT.

In this sample, this clone turned up once. The V gene is TRBV28, the J gene TRBJ2-3; TRBD1 agrees at 8 bases. CDR1 is MDHEN and CDR2 is SYDVKM in the germline V gene. Trimming cost V 6 bases and J 4 bases; bases outside gene matches: 9. The CDR3 sequence is 15 residues long. The CDR3 DNA follows: TGTGCCAGCAGCACCTTTCAGGGGGCGGCAGATACGCAGTATTTT. Translation: CASSTFQGAADTQYF.

The CDR3, as DNA: TGTGCCAGCATCCCGAGGGCGGGGGGGACTTCCTACGAGCAGTACTTC. As protein: CASIPRAGGTSYEQYF. The gene calls are TRBV28 and TRBJ2-7, with 9 bases aligning to TRBD2. The CDR3 is 16 residues long. V was clipped by 7 bases and J by 1 base; unmatched bases: 11. Germline loops: CDR1 MDHEN, CDR2 SYDVKM.

The J gene is TRBJ1-1, the V gene TRBV11-2; tentatively, D is TRBD1 (5 bases). Germline-derived CDR1 and CDR2 are SGHAT and FQNNGV. The CDR3 has 14 amino acids. Trimming removed 3 bases from V and 5 bases from J, with 13 bases in between. The CDR3 nucleotides are TGTGCCAGCAGCTTTGGGGAGGGACCTACTGAAGCTTTCTTT. Amino acids: CASSFGEGPTEAFF.

The J gene is TRBJ2-3, the V gene TRBV28, with a possible D match to TRBD1 (6 bases). Trimming pared 3 bases from V and 0 bases from J, leaving 19 bases between. The germline CDR1 and CDR2 sequences are MDHEN and SYDVKM. The CDR3 totals 18 residues. The CDR3 DNA sequence: TGTGCCAGCAGTTTTTTATTGGGGGCACCCACTAGCACAGATACGCAGTATTTT. The encoded protein is CASSFLLGAPTSTDTQYF.

The V and J genes are TRBV6-5 and TRBJ1-2; D gene ambiguous. Germline V gives CDR1 MNHEY, CDR2 SVGAGI. This CDR3 contains 12 residues. Trimming removed 6 bases at V and 4 bases at J, with 9 bases between. CDR3 region: CASSGLSYGYTF. As DNA, the CDR3 is TGTGCCAGCAGCGGTCTATCCTATGGCTACACCTTC.

The chain joins TRBV29-1 to TRBJ2-5, with D tentatively TRBD2 (5 bases). V lost 6 bases and J lost 2, with 13 bases in between. The CDR3 contains 13 residues. Germline-derived CDR1 and CDR2 are SQVTM and ANQGSEA. Here the CDR3 DNA reads TGCAGCGTCGAGCAGAGGAGGCAAGAGACCCAGTACTTC. This translates into CSVEQRRQETQYF.

J is TRBJ2-3 and V is TRBV27; TRBD2 is a possible D gene (6 bases). CDR3 length equals 14 residues. Trimming removed 8 bases from V and 6 bases from J, with 18 bases in between. Germline V CDR1 and CDR2: MNHEY, SMNVEV (reference sequence). CDR3: CASSIGTSGDTQYF. The CDR3 coding sequence is TGTGCCAGCTCTATTGGGACTTCAGGGGATACGCAGTATTTT.

V and J are TRBV28 and TRBJ1-1; D gene unclear. Trimming removed 3 bases at V and 5 bases at J, with 16 bases between. The CDR3 spans 15 residues. From germline, CDR1 is MDHEN and CDR2 SYDVKM. The CDR3 spells CASSLYGTPGTEAFF. Here the CDR3 DNA reads TGTGCCAGCAGTTTGTATGGCACCCCGGGTACTGAAGCTTTCTTT.

The chain uses TRBV5-1 and TRBJ2-3, with D possibly TRBD1 on 6 matching bases. Germline V gives CDR1 SGHRS, CDR2 YFSETQ. Trimming took 3 bases from V and 2 from J, leaving 16 bases between them. There are 16 residues in the CDR3. CDR3 loop: CASSSGTPRPTDTQYF. Here the CDR3 DNA reads TGCGCCAGCAGCTCCGGGACACCCAGGCCCACAGATACGCAGTATTTT.

The J gene is TRBJ2-3, the V gene TRBV6-1; 11 bases are shared with TRBD2. Germline V gene sequence: CDR1 MNHNS, CDR2 SASEGT. This CDR3 has 14 residues. V lost 7 bases and J lost 7; bases outside the gene matches: 7. The CDR3 DNA follows: TGTGCCAGCATTTTAGCGGGGGGGCAAAATACGCAGTATTTT. Amino acids: CASILAGGQNTQYF.

The chain links TRBV6-6 to TRBJ1-2; D unresolved. The germline CDR1 and CDR2 sequences are MNHNY and SVGAGI (reference sequence). V was cut by 6 bases and J by 4 bases, with 15 bases left in between. CDR3 length equals 14 residues. This CDR3 reads CASSPRTAVYGYTF. CDR3 in DNA: TGTGCCAGCAGCCCACGCACAGCCGTCTATGGCTACACCTTC.

This clone was counted once. This chain connects TRBV6-6 to TRBJ2-5; 7 bases match TRBD2. The ends lost 6 bases at V and 5 bases at J; junction bases unmatched: 15. This CDR3 has 16 residues. In germline, CDR1 is MNHNY, CDR2 SVGAGI (reference sequence). CDR3 region: CASSPTRGLGGETQYF. CDR3 coding DNA: TGTGCCAGCAGCCCAACGCGAGGTTTGGGGGGGGAGACCCAGTACTTC.

The chain joins TRBV9 to TRBJ2-1, with 11 bases lining up with TRBD2. J was trimmed by 3 bases and V by 4 bases; bases with no gene match: 3. The CDR3 contains 15 residues. The V gene's germline CDR1 is SGDLS and CDR2 YYNGEE. As DNA, the CDR3 is TGTGCCAGCAGCAGCGGGACTAGCGGCTACAATGAGCAGTTCTTC. Translating it yields CASSSGTSGYNEQFF.

V gene TRBV4-1 combines with J gene TRBJ2-7, with 10 bases matching TRBD1. Germline lookup yields CDR1 MGHRA and CDR2 YSYEKL. The CDR3 totals 16 residues. Unmatched junction bases numbered 9, after V lost 5 bases and J lost 2 bases. Here the CDR3 reads CASSSLMGQGTYEQYF. The CDR3, as DNA: TGCGCCAGCAGCTCTCTGATGGGACAGGGGACCTACGAGCAGTACTTC.

The V call is TRBV6-1, the J call TRBJ1-3, with D unclear. Germline V gene lookup returns CDR1 MNHNS and CDR2 SASEGT. This CDR3 is built from 13 residues. The ends were cut back, 6 bases at V and 9 bases at J, with 15 bases in the middle. CDR3 in DNA: TGTGCCAGCAGGCTTTCAGGTTTCGTCACCATATATTTT. It translates to CASRLSGFVTIYF.

This chain connects TRBV5-1 to TRBJ2-6; weak D call: TRBD1 (5 bases). The CDR3 spans 16 residues. Germline CDR1 is SGHRS and CDR2 is YFSETQ. The germline V and J ends were trimmed by 4 bases and 4 bases, with 15 bases remaining between them. CDR3 sequence reads: CASSLPRAPGANVLTF. CDR3 sequence (DNA): TGCGCCAGCAGCCTCCCCAGGGCGCCCGGGGCCAACGTCCTGACTTTC.

The rearrangement uses TRBV5-4 and TRBJ1-1; perhaps TRBD1 as D (6 bases). The germline V gene encodes CDR1 SGHNT and CDR2 YYREEE (reference sequence). This CDR3 has 13 amino acids. V lost 5 bases and J lost 12, with 20 bases in between. The CDR3 spells CASSTQGIRLSFF. The CDR3 DNA sequence: TGTGCCAGCAGTACCCAGGGGATCCGTTTGTCTTTCTTT.

The gene calls are TRBV28 and TRBJ2-7, with D tentatively TRBD2 (6 bases). V dropped 7 bases and J dropped 6 bases, with 22 bases sitting between them. CDR3 length: 15 residues. The germline V gene encodes CDR1 MDHEN and CDR2 SYDVKM. The CDR3 loop is CASTGAVLGGREQYF. For the CDR3, the DNA is TGTGCCAGCACCGGAGCGGTCTTGGGGGGTCGCGAGCAGTACTTC. Using reference TRBV28 and TRBJ2-7 for the parts outside the CDR3, the full variable domain is DVKVTQSSRYLVKRTGEKVFLECVQDMDHENMFWYRQDPGLGLRLIYFSYDVKMKEKGDIPEGYSVSREKKERFSLILESASTNQTSMYLCASTGAVLGGREQYFGPGTRLTVT.

CDR3 DNA sequence: TGTGCCAGCGGCCTGTACAATGAGCAGTTCTTC. Translating it yields CASGLYNEQFF. V usage is TRBV2 and J usage is TRBJ2-1; D is undetermined. CDR1 and CDR2 (germline): SNHLY, FYNNEI. V lost 8 bases and J 4 bases, leaving 6 bases between the germline ends. The CDR3 consists of 11 residues. Using reference TRBV2 and TRBJ2-1 for the parts outside the CDR3, the full variable domain is EPEVTQTPSHQVTQMGQEVILRCVPISNHLYFYWYRQILGQKVEFLVSFYNNEISEKSEIFDDQFSVERPDGSNFTLKIRSTKLEDSAMYFCASGLYNEQFFGPGTRLTVL.

This chain uses TRBV18 with TRBJ2-1; 10 nucleotides agree with TRBD2. Germline V CDR1 and CDR2: KGHSH, LQKENI. V was pared by 3 bases and J by 5 bases, with 7 bases of the junction left unmatched. This CDR3 is 16 amino acids long. CDR3 region: CASSPLAGGPNNEQFF. In DNA, the CDR3 is TGTGCCAGCTCACCTTTAGCGGGAGGCCCAAACAATGAGCAGTTCTTC.

This rearrangement joins TRBV6-6 to TRBJ2-5, with 7 nucleotides matching TRBD1. The CDR3 length is 16 residues. V lost 11 bases to trimming and J lost 2 bases; unmatched junction nucleotides: 17. The germline V gene encodes CDR1 MNHNY and CDR2 SVGAGI (reference sequence). The CDR3 sequence: CAGYSQLLQGQETQYF. CDR3 DNA sequence: TGTGCCGGCTACTCCCAGTTGTTACAGGGGCAAGAGACCCAGTACTTC.

The rearrangement joins TRBV5-4 to TRBJ1-2; tentative D call: TRBD1 (6 bases). Looked up from germline, CDR1 is SGHNT and CDR2 is YYREEE (reference sequence). This CDR3 is 15 amino acids long. Trimming removed 4 bases from V and 2 bases from J, with 15 bases in between. The CDR3 loop is CASSHGQLENYGYTF. DNA of the CDR3: TGTGCCAGCAGCCACGGACAGCTGGAGAACTATGGCTACACCTTC.

The V call is TRBV6-1, the J call TRBJ1-6, with TRBD1 as a possible D gene (5 bases). The germline V and J ends were trimmed by 6 bases and 4 bases, with 13 bases remaining between them. This CDR3 contains 15 residues. Germline CDR1 MNHNS, CDR2 SASEGT. CDR3 amino acids: CASRESQAYNSPLHF. Written as DNA, the CDR3 is TGTGCCAGCAGGGAATCACAGGCATATAATTCACCCCTCCACTTT.

J is TRBJ1-1 and V is TRBV11-1; D not certain. The CDR3 length is 17 residues. Trimming removed 1 base from V and 7 bases from J, with 22 bases in between. The germline gives CDR1 SGHAT, CDR2 FQDESV (reference sequence). The CDR3, as DNA: TGTGCCAGCAGCTTAGATGGAGTCGTGTGGGAGTTCGGTGAAGCTTTCTTT. Its protein product is CASSLDGVVWEFGEAFF.